This T cell receptor (beta chain) was identified during a study of blood T cell repertoires in COVID-19. Study-level information: Both acute and convalescent COVID-19 samples were obtained from the United States, Italy and Spain. T cells, B-cell-depleted T cells, or PBMCs provided the cDNA or gDNA that served as material.

The CDR3 length is 13 residues. Germline assignment: CDR1 SGHTS and CDR2 YDEGEE. V lost 0 bases, J lost 10 bases, and 5 bases stayed unmatched. Original methodology: Cell counts per sample came from amplifying reference gene primers. Clones were sequenced by immunoSEQ multiplex PCR, and TCRdb holds only the in-frame ones, with some missing. The DNA was the basis for D and trimming; V, J and clone size are from that table. The data hold around 95,000 clones, with under 90% observed a single time. The sample taken for sequencing was peripheral blood. This chain connects TRBV5-8 to TRBJ2-3, with 7 bases fitting TRBD2. The clonotype comes from a human donor in a cohort sampled during active COVID-19. As DNA, the CDR3 is TGTGCCAGCAGCTTGGGTGGCGGACTAGCGCAGTATTTT. Its protein is CASSLGGGLAQYF.